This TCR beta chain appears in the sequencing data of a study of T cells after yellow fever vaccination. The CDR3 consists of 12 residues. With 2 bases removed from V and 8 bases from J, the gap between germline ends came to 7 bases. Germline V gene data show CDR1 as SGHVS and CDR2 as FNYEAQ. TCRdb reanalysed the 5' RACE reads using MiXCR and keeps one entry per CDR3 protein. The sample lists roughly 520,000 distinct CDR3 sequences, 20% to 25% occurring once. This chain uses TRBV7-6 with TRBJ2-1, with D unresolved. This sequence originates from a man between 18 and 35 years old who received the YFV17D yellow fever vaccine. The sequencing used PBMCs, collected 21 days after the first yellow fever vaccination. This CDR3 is CASSLMVDEQFF. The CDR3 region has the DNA TGTGCCAGCAGCTTAATGGTCGATGAGCAGTTCTTC.